The 19 T cell receptor beta chains below all came from one sample that was sequenced in a study of shared T cell receptors in the human thymus. Repertoires were generated with immunoSEQ multiplex PCR, while TCRdb's copy carries only in-frame clones and drops some. The sample yields about 660,000 clones, around 87% seen once. These data were likewise used in another study, on human thymus T cells.

The sequenced material came from thymocytes. The receptors were gathered from a boy in the first two years of life with a congenital heart defect.

The chain is built from TRBV5-1 and TRBJ2-2, with D possibly being TRBD2 (6 bases). Germline CDR1 SGHRS, CDR2 YFSETQ. V was shortened by 0 bases and J by 0 bases, with 6 bases between the two germline ends. The length of the CDR3 is 15 residues. The CDR3 DNA reads as TGCGCCAGCAGCTTGGCTAGCGCGAACACCGGGGAGCTGTTTTTT. It translates to CASSLASANTGELFF.

V gene TRBV27 combines with J gene TRBJ1-4, with no clear D. This CDR3 is 14 amino acids long. V gave up 4 bases and J gave up 2 bases, with 8 bases separating them. Germline V gene sequence: CDR1 MNHEY, CDR2 SMNVEV (reference sequence). The CDR3 nucleotides read TGTGCCAGCAGTTCCAGGAGGACTAATGAAAAACTGTTTTTT. Translating it yields CASSSRRTNEKLFF.

Regarding this clone: This same CDR3 is encoded by further DNA sequences in the sample. V and J are TRBV20-1 and TRBJ2-1; D call uncertain. The CDR3 extends over 11 amino acids. Trimming shortened V by 5 bases and J by 1 base, and 3 bases separated the two germline ends. The germline CDR1 and CDR2 sequences are DFQATT and SNEGSKA (reference sequence). The CDR3 region is CSARSYNEQFF. For the CDR3, the DNA is TGCAGTGCTCGGTCCTACAATGAGCAGTTCTTC.

The CDR3 sequence: CASSSLSSGSLQGNEQFF. The CDR3, as DNA: TGTGCCAGCAGTTCCCTTTCTAGCGGGAGCCTACAGGGGAATGAGCAGTTCTTC. V gene TRBV27 combines with J gene TRBJ2-1, with 10 bases fitting TRBD2. The V gene end was trimmed by 4 bases and the J gene end by 7 bases; junction bases not matched to a gene: 16. Looked up from germline, CDR1 is MNHEY and CDR2 is SMNVEV (reference sequence). The length of the CDR3 is 18 residues.

The chain couples TRBV2 to TRBJ2-5; 9 nucleotides line up with TRBD1. V trimming: 7 bases; J trimming: 5 bases; junction bases outside the gene matches: 8. This CDR3 spans 14 amino acids. Germline V CDR1 and CDR2: SNHLY, FYNNEI. In DNA form, the CDR3 reads TGTGCCAGCACCGACAGGGGGAGTGAGGAGACCCAGTACTTC. It translates to CASTDRGSEETQYF.

The chain carries TRBV28 and TRBJ2-1; a weak D match, TRBD2 (6 bases). CDR1 and CDR2 from the germline V gene are MDHEN and SYDVKM. V lost 4 bases and J 5 bases, leaving 15 bases between the germline ends. CDR3 length: 15 amino acids. The DNA of the CDR3 is TGTGCCAGCAGTTGGGCCGGGGGTCTCGACAATGAGCAGTTCTTC. It specifies CASSWAGGLDNEQFF.

The chain couples TRBV20-1 to TRBJ1-2, with D possibly being TRBD1 (6 bases). Germline V CDR1 and CDR2: DFQATT, SNEGSKA (reference sequence). V was trimmed by 7 bases and J by 8 bases, leaving 14 bases between them. This CDR3 has 11 amino acids. The CDR3 is CSGNRARGYTF. DNA for the CDR3: TGCAGTGGGAACAGGGCTCGGGGCTACACCTTC.

The CDR3 spells CASSPRGDLYGYTF. CDR3 coding DNA: TGTGCCAGCAGCCCTCGGGGGGACCTCTACGGCTACACCTTC. J is TRBJ1-2 and V is TRBV5-6; D may be TRBD1 (5 bases). From germline, CDR1 is SGHDT and CDR2 YYEEEE. Trimming stripped 4 bases from V and 8 bases from J, with 18 bases between. This CDR3 has 14 residues.

V is TRBV5-1 and J is TRBJ2-7; TRBD2 aligns across 12 bases. The germline CDR1 and CDR2 sequences are SGHRS and YFSETQ. This CDR3 contains 16 residues. Trimming removed 1 base from V and 1 base from J; junction bases left unmatched: 3. Written as DNA, the CDR3 is TGCGCCAGCAGCTTGAAGACTAGCGGGAGTTCCTACGAGCAGTACTTC. Translation: CASSLKTSGSSYEQYF.

The rearrangement uses TRBV15 and TRBJ2-5; maybe TRBD2 (6 bases). Germline CDR1 is LNHNV and CDR2 is YYDKDF (reference sequence). Trimming stripped 0 bases from V and 3 bases from J, with 11 bases between. The CDR3 has 15 amino acids. Here the CDR3 reads CATSRDGRGEETQYF. In DNA form, the CDR3 reads TGTGCCACCAGCAGAGACGGGCGGGGAGAAGAGACCCAGTACTTC.

The chain links TRBV28 to TRBJ2-1; 11 bases agree with TRBD2. The germline V gene encodes CDR1 MDHEN and CDR2 SYDVKM. The V segment lost 7 bases and the J segment 5 bases; nucleotides outside the gene matches: 13. CDR3 length equals 17 residues. The chain's CDR3 is CASTSTRGTSGHNEQFF. CDR3 nucleotide sequence: TGTGCCAGCACCTCCACTAGGGGGACTAGCGGACACAATGAGCAGTTCTTC. The entire variable domain, with the rest obtained from reference TRBV28 and TRBJ2-1, is as follows: DVKVTQSSRYLVKRTGEKVFLECVQDMDHENMFWYRQDPGLGLRLIYFSYDVKMKEKGDIPEGYSVSREKKERFSLILESASTNQTSMYLCASTSTRGTSGHNEQFFGPGTRLTVL.

This chain joins TRBV5-4 and TRBJ2-7, with D maybe TRBD2 (7 bases). The CDR3 totals 15 residues. The germline gives CDR1 SGHNT, CDR2 YYREEE (reference sequence). V lost 6 bases and J lost 5, with 21 bases in between. This CDR3 is CASKSFGEGVHEQYF. CDR3 in DNA: TGTGCCAGCAAAAGCTTCGGGGAGGGGGTCCACGAGCAGTACTTC.

V usage is TRBV10-3 and J usage is TRBJ2-1, with D maybe TRBD1 (6 bases). Germline CDR1 is ENHRY and CDR2 is SYGVKD. Trimming pared 2 bases from V and 4 bases from J, leaving 24 bases between. The CDR3 length is 19 residues. The CDR3 DNA reads TGTGCCATCAGTGAGGTTCAGGAACAGGGTGACGGGATGTACAATGAGCAGTTCTTC. Translating it yields CAISEVQEQGDGMYNEQFF.

The chain carries TRBV2 and TRBJ2-7, with TRBD2 matching 15 bases. This CDR3 contains 19 residues. The ends lost 4 bases at V and 0 bases at J; junction bases unmatched: 10. From germline, CDR1 is SNHLY and CDR2 FYNNEI. CDR3 bases: TGTGCCAGCAGTGGAGGTGGACTAGCGGGAGGGAGGAGCTCCTACGAGCAGTACTTC. Translating gives CASSGGGLAGGRSSYEQYF.

The genes are TRBV19 and TRBJ2-1, with 11 bases lining up with TRBD2. The germline V gene has CDR1 LNHDA and CDR2 SQIVND (reference sequence). There are 18 residues in the CDR3. V lost 3 bases and J lost 0; bases outside the gene matches: 7. The CDR3 coding sequence is TGTGCCAGTAGTATCCCGCTAGCGGGAGGCCTCTCCTACAATGAGCAGTTCTTC. Its translation is CASSIPLAGGLSYNEQFF.

The chain couples TRBV27 to TRBJ2-5; the match to TRBD1 covers 8 bases. The V and J ends lost 5 bases and 5 bases, in that order; junction bases with no gene match: 7. This CDR3 is 14 amino acids long. Per the germline V gene, CDR1 is MNHEY and CDR2 is SMNVEV (reference sequence). This chain's CDR3 is CASSPQGGWETQYF. The CDR3 DNA follows: TGTGCCAGCAGTCCACAGGGGGGTTGGGAGACCCAGTACTTC.

The chain carries TRBV30 and TRBJ2-4, with D perhaps TRBD2 (5 bases). With 0 bases removed from V and 0 bases from J, the gap between germline ends came to 15 bases. Germline lookup yields CDR1 GTSNPN and CDR2 SVGIG (reference sequence). This CDR3 comprises 17 residues. The CDR3 spells CAWSVWTYPPAKNIQYF. For the CDR3, the DNA is TGTGCCTGGAGTGTGTGGACTTACCCCCCAGCCAAAAACATTCAGTACTTC.

The chain carries TRBV4-3 and TRBJ2-1, with 9 bases lining up with TRBD1. The CDR3 is made up of 16 amino acids. In germline, CDR1 is LGHNA, CDR2 YSLEER. V dropped 3 bases and J dropped 4; count of bases not matched to a gene: 7. The CDR3 spells CASSHKQGAIYNEQFF. The CDR3, as DNA: TGCGCCAGCAGCCATAAACAGGGGGCGATATACAATGAGCAGTTCTTC.

A single count supports this clone. The CDR3, as DNA: TGCGCCAGCAGCCAAGTCGGGACAACCTACGAGCAGTACTTC. Encoded protein: CASSQVGTTYEQYF. J is TRBJ2-7 and V is TRBV4-1; perhaps TRBD1 as D (6 bases). CDR3 length equals 14 residues. Germline lookup yields CDR1 MGHRA and CDR2 YSYEKL. Trimming left V 1 base short and J 2 bases short, with 9 bases between.